The rows below give T cell receptor beta chains drawn from one sample of a study of CD8+CD57+ T cells in acquired aplastic anemia. In TCRdb, the reads were re-called with MiXCR into one record per CDR3 protein. The data show a few hundred thousand distinct CDR3 sequences, more than 25% seen once. The sample consisted of sorted CD4+, CD8+, or CD8+CD57+ T cells (not recorded which) from PBMCs. The source is a human donor with aplastic anemia. Both conserved end residues are part of each CDR3. Only some rows state a clone size, as once, few, many or a class for expanded clones.

v_call clone_size cdr3_aa
TRBV19 few CASSIVGATNEKLFF
TRBV7-2 NA CASSPQGGEAFF
TRBV10-3 many CAISDPPAASGEQFF
TRBV24-1 many CATSDSRVWIGAFF
TRBV19 NA CASSIVGPDNSPLHF
TRBV4-1 NA CASRRGTLITEAFF
TRBV13 few CASSLGQGANNEQFF
TRBV20-1 many CSATSRDGYTF
TRBV28 NA CGTSSSYEQYF
TRBV7-6 few CASSLPRQAFF
TRBV20-1 NA CSASPGTSGVWEQFF
TRBV13 many CASSPQGAGSPLHF
TRBV19 many CASSIGLARYNEQFF
TRBV3-1 NA CASSRTSGQTEQFF
TRBV15 few CATSRVTGGNEQFF
TRBV20-1 many CSASRDRAYEQYF
TRBV6-1 NA CASTGHLNTEAFF
TRBV10-3 NA CAISEQLAGGETQYF
TRBV2 few CASSGRAPSSYNEQFF
TRBV12-3/TRBV12-4 NA CASSFKGTAFTGELFF
TRBV10-3 NA CAISVSSDQPQHF
TRBV16 NA CASSQEKRSGSYEQYF